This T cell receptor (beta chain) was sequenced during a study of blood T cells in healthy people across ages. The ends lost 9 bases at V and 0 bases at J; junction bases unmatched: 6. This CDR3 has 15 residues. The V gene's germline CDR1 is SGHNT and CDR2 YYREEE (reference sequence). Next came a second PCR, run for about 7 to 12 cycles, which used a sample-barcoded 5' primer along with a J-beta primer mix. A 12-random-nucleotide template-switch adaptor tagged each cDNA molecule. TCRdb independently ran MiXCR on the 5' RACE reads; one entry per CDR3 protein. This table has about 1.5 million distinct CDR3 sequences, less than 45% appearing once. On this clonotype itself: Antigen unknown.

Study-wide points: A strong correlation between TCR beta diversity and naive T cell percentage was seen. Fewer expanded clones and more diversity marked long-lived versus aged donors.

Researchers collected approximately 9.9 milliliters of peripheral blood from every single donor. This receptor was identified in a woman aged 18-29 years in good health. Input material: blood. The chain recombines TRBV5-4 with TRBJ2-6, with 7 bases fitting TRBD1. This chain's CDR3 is CATTGENSGANVLTF. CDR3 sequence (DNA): TGTGCCACAACAGGGGAGAACTCTGGGGCCAACGTCCTGACTTTC.